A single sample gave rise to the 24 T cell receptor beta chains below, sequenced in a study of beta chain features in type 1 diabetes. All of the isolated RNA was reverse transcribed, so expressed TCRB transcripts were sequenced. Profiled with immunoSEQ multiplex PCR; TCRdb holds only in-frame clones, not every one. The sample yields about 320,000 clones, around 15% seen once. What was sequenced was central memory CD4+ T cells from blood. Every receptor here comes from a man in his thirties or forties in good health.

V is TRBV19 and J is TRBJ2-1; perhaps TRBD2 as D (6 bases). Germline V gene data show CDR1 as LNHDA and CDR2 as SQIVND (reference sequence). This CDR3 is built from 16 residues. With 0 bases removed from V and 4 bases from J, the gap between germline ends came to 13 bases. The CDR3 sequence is CASSIDPGTQYNEQFF. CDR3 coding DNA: TGTGCCAGTAGTATAGACCCCGGGACTCAATACAATGAGCAGTTCTTC.

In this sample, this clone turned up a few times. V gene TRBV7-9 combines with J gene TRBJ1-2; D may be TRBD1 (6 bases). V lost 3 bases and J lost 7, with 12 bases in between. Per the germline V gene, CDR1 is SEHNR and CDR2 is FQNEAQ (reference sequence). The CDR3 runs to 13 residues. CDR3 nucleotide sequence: TGTGCCAGCAGCTTCGGCAGGGGAGGTGGCTACACCTTC. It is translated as CASSFGRGGGYTF. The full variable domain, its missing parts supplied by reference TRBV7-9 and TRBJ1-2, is DTGVSQNPRHKITKRGQNVTFRCDPISEHNRLYWYRQTLGQGPEFLTYFQNEAQLEKSRLLSDRFSAERPKGSFSTLEIQRTEQGDSAMYLCASSFGRGGGYTFGSGTRLTVV.

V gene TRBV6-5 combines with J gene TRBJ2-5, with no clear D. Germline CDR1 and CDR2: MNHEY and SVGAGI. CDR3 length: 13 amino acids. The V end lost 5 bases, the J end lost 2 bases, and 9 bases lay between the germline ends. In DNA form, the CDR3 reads TGTGCCAGCAGTGCTCGTGTACAAGAGACCCAGTACTTC. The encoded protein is CASSARVQETQYF.

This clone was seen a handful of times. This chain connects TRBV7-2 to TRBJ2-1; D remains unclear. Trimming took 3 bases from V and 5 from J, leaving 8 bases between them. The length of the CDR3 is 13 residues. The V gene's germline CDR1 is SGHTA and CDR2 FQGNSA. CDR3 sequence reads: CASSLVRNNEQFF. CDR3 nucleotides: TGTGCCAGCAGCTTGGTCCGAAACAATGAGCAGTTCTTC. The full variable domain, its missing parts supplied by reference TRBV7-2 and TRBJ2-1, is GAGVSQSPSNKVTEKGKDVELRCDPISGHTALYWYRQSLGQGLEFLIYFQGNSAPDKSGLPSDRFSAERTGGSVSTLTIQRTQQEDSAVYLCASSLVRNNEQFFGPGTRLTVL.

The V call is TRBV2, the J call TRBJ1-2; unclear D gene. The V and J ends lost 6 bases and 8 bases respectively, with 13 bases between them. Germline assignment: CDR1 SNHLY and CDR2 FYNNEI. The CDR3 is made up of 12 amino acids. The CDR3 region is CASRGRSLGYTF. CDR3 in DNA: TGTGCCAGCAGAGGCCGCTCGTTAGGCTACACCTTC.

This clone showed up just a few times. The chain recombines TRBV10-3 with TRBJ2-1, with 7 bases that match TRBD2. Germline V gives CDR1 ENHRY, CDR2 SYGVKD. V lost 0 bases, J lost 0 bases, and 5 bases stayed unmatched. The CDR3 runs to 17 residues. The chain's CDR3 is CAISESGGGSSYNEQFF. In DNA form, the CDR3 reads TGTGCCATCAGTGAGTCTGGGGGGGGGAGCTCCTACAATGAGCAGTTCTTC.

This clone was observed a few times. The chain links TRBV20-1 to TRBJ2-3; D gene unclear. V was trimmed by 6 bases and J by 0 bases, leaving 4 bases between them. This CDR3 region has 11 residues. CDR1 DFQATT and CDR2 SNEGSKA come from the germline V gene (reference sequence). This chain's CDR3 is CSALSTDTQYF. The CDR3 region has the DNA TGCAGTGCCCTTAGCACAGATACGCAGTATTTT.

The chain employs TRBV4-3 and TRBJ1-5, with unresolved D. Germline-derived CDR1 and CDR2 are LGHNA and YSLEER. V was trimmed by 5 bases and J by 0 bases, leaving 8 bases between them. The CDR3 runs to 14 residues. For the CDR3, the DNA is TGCGCCAGCAGCAAGGGAACTAGCAATCAGCCCCAGCATTTT. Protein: CASSKGTSNQPQHF.

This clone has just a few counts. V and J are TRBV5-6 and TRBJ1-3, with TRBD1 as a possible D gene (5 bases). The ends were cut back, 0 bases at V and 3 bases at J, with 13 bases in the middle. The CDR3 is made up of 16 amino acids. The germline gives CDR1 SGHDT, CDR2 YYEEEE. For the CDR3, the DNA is TGTGCCAGCAGCTTGGAGGCGGGGCACTTTGGAAACACCATATATTTT. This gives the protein CASSLEAGHFGNTIYF. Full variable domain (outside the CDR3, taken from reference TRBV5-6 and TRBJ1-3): DAGVTQSPTHLIKTRGQQVTLRCSPKSGHDTVSWYQQALGQGPQFIFQYYEEEERQRGNFPDRFSGHQFPNYSSELNVNALLLGDSALYLCASSLEAGHFGNTIYFGEGSWLTVV.

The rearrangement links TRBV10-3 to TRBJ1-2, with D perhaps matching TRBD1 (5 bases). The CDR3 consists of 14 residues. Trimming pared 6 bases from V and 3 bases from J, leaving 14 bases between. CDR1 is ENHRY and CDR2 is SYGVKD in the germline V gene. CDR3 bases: TGTGCCATCAGCAGACAGAACGGGGACTATGGCTACACCTTC. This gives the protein CAISRQNGDYGYTF.

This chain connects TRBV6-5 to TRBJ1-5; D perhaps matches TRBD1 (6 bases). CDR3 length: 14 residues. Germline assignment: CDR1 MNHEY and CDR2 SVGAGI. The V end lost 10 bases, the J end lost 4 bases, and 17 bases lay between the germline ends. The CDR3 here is CAIRPGQGNQPQHF. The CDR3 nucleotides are TGTGCCATCAGACCGGGACAAGGGAATCAGCCCCAGCATTTT.

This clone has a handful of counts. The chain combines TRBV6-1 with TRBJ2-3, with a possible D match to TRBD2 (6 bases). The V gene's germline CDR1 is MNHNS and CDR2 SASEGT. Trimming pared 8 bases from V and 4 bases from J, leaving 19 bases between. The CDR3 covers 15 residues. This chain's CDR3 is CASYYGGGVPDTQYF. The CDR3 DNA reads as TGTGCCAGCTACTATGGGGGAGGCGTCCCAGATACGCAGTATTTT.

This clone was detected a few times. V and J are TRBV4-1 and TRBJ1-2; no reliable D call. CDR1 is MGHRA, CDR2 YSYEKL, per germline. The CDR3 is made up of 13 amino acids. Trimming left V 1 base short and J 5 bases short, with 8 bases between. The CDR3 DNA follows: TGCGCCAGCAGCCAAGGGGAACTATATGGCTACACCTTC. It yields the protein CASSQGELYGYTF.

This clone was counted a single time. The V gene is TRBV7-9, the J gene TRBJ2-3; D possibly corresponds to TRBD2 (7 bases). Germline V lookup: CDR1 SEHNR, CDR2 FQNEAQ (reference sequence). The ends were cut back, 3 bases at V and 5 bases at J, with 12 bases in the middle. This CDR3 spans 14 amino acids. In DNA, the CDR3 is TGTGCCAGCAGCTTGCGGGGGCGTAGAGATACGCAGTATTTT. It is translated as CASSLRGRRDTQYF.

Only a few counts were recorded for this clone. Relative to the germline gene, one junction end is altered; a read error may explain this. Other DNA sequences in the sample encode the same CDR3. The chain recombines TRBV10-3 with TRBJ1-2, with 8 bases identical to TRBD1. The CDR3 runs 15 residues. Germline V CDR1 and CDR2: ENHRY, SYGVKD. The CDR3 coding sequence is TGTGCCAGCAGTTACCGCGGACAGGGAAACTATGGCTACACCTTC. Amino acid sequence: CASSYRGQGNYGYTF.

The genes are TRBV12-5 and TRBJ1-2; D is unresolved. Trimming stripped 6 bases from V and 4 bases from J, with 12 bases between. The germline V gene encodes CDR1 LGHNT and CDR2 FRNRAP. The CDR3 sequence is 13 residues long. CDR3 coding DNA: TGTGCTAGTGGAGAAGGGATCGGCTATGGCTACACCTTC. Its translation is CASGEGIGYGYTF.

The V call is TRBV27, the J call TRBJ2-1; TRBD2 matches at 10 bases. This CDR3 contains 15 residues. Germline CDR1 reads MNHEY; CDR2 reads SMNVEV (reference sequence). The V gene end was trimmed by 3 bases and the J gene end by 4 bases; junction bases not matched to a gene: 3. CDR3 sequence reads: CASSLELAGYNEQFF. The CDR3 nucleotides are TGTGCCAGCAGTTTGGAACTAGCGGGGTACAATGAGCAGTTCTTC.

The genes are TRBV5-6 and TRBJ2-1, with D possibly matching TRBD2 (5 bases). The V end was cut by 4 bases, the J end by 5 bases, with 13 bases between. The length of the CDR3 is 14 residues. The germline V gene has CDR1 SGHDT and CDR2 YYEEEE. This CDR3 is CASSPDTRHNEQFF. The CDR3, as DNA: TGTGCCAGCAGCCCCGATACTAGACACAATGAGCAGTTCTTC.

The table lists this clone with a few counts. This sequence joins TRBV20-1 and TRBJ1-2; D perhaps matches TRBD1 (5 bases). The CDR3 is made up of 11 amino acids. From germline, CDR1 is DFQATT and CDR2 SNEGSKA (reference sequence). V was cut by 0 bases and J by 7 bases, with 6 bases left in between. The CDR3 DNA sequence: TGCAGTGCTAGAGATACAGGTGGCTACACCTTC. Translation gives CSARDTGGYTF.

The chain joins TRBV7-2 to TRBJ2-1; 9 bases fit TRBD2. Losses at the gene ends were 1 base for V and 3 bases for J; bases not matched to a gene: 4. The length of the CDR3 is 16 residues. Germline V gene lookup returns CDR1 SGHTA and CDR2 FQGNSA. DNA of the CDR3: TGTGCCAGCAGCTTAGGCGCGGGAGGGTACTACAATGAGCAGTTCTTC. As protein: CASSLGAGGYYNEQFF.

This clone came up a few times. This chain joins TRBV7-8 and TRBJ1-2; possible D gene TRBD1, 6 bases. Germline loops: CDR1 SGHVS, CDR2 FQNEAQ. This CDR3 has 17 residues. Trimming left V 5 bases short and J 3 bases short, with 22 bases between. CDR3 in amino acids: CASSRGNRRDTYYGYTF. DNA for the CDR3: TGTGCCAGCAGCCGGGGCAACCGACGGGACACATACTATGGCTACACCTTC.

This CDR3 is CASTAGGRETQYF. The CDR3 nucleotides are TGTGCCTCTACAGCGGGAGGGCGAGAGACCCAGTACTTC. This rearrangement joins TRBV10-3 to TRBJ2-5, with 10 bases that match TRBD2. Germline values: CDR1 ENHRY, CDR2 SYGVKD. The CDR3 totals 13 residues. V shed 11 bases, J shed 4 bases, and the junction held 7 bases outside the gene matches.

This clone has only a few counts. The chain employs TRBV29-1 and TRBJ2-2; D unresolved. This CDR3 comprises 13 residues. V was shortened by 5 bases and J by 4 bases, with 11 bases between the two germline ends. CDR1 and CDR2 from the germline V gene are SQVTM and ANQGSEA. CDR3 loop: CSVLHSGTGELFF. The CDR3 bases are TGCAGCGTTTTGCATTCGGGCACCGGGGAGCTGTTTTTT.

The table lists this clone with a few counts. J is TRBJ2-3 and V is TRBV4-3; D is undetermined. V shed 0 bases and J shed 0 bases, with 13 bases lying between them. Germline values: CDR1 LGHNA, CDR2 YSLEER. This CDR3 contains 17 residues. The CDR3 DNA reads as TGCGCCAGCAGCCAAGAGGAAGGCCCTCCCAGCACAGATACGCAGTATTTT. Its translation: CASSQEEGPPSTDTQYF.